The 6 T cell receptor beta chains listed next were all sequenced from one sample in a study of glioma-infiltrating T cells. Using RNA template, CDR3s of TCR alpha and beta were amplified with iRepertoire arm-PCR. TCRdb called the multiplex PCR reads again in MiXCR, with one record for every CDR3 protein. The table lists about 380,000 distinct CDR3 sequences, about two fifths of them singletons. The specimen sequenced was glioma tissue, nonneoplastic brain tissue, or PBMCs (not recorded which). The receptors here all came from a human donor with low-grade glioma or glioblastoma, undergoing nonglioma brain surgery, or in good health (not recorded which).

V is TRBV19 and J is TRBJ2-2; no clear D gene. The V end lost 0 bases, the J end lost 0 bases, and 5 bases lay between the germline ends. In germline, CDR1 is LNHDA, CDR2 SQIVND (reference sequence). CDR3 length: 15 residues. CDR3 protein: CASSIDKSNTGELFF. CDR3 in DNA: TGTGCCAGTAGTATAGACAAGTCGAACACCGGGGAGCTGTTTTTT.

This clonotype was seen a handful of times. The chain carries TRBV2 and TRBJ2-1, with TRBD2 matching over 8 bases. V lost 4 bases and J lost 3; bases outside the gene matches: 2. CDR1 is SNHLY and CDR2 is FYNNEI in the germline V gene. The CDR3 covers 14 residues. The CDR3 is CASSGSGSYNEQFF. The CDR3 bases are TGTGCCAGCAGTGGAAGCGGGAGCTACAATGAGCAGTTCTTC. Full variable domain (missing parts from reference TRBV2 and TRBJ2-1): EPEVTQTPSHQVTQMGQEVILRCVPISNHLYFYWYRQILGQKVEFLVSFYNNEISEKSEIFDDQFSVERPDGSNFTLKIRSTKLEDSAMYFCASSGSGSYNEQFFGPGTRLTVL.

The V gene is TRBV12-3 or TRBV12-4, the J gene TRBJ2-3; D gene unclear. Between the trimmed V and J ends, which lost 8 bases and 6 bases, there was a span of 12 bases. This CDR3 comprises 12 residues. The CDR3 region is CASAAMGDTQYF. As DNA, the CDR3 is TGTGCCAGCGCCGCCATGGGGGATACGCAGTATTTT.

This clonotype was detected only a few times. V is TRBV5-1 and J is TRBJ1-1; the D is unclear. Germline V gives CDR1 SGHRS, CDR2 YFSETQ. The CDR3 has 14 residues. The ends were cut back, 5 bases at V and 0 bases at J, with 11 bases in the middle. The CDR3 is CASRRWDMNTEAFF. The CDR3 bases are TGCGCCAGCAGACGGTGGGATATGAACACTGAAGCTTTCTTT.

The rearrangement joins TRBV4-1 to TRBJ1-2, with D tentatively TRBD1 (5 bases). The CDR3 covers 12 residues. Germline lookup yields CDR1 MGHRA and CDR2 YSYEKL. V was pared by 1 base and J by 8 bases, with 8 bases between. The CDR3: CASSQAGRGYTF. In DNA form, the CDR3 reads TGCGCCAGCAGCCAAGCAGGGCGCGGCTACACCTTC.

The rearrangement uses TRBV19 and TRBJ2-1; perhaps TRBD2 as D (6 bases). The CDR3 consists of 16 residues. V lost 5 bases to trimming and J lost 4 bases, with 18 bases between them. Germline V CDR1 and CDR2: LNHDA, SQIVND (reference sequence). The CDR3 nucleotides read TGTGCCAGTAGTCCCGCGGGACTTACCGCTTACAATGAGCAGTTCTTC. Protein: CASSPAGLTAYNEQFF.